This T cell receptor (beta chain) was obtained from a study of shared clonotypes between healthy human individuals. Across the study: Donors had three CD4 naive, three CD4 memory, two CD8 naive and one CD8 memory plate apiece. Study-wide results and limits: The study drew on few donors, limiting represented genetic and exposure-history diversity.

With regard to this clone: The antigen remains undetermined. At the DNA level, this CDR3 is encoded by other sequences in the same sample as well.

Sequenced by immunoSEQ multiplex PCR; TCRdb stores in-frame clones only, minus some. This table holds roughly 2.2 million clones, roughly 93% found once. The sample taken for sequencing was naive CD4+ T cells from PBMCs. The subset was: CD45RA+ positively selected. The source of this sequence is a man aged 18 to 30 in good health. Some clones in this sample may be carry-over from other donors' samples.

The CDR3 coding sequence is TGTGCCATCAGTGAGTCGAGGGAAAAACTGTTTTTT. Its protein is CAISESREKLFF. The chain has TRBV10-3 and TRBJ1-4; D not certain. Per germline, CDR1 ENHRY and CDR2 SYGVKD. Trimming pared 0 bases from V and 8 bases from J, leaving 4 bases between. The CDR3 covers 12 residues.